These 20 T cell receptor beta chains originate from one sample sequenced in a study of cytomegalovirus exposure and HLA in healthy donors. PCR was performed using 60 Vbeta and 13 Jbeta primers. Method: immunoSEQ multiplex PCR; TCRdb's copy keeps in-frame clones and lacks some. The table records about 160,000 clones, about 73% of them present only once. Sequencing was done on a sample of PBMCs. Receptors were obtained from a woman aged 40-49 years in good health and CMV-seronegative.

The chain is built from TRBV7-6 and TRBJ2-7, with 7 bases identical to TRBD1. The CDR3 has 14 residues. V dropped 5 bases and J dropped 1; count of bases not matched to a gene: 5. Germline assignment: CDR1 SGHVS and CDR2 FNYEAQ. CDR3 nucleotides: TGTGCCAGCAGCAACAGGGGTCTTTCCTACGAGCAGTACTTC. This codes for CASSNRGLSYEQYF.

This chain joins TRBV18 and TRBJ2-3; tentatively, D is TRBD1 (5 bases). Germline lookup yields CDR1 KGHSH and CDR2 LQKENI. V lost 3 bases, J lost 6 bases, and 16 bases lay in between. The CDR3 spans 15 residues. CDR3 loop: CASSPLAGKGDTQYF. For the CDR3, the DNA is TGTGCCAGCTCACCCCTCGCAGGGAAGGGGGATACGCAGTATTTT.

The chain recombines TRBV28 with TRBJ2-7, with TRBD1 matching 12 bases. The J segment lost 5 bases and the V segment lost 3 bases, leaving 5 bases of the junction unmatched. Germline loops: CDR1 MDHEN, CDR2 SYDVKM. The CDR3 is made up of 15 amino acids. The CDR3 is CASSLAGTGGDEQYF. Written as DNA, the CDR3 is TGTGCCAGCAGTTTGGCCGGGACAGGGGGCGACGAGCAGTACTTC.

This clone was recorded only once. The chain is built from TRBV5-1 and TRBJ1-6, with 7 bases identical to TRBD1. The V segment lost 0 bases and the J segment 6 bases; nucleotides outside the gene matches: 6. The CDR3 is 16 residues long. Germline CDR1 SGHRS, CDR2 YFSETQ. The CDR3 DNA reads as TGCGCCAGCAGCTTGGCCAGGGGGACGAGTAATTCACCCCTCCACTTT. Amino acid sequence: CASSLARGTSNSPLHF. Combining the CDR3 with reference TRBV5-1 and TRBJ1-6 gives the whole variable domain KAGVTQTPRYLIKTRGQQVTLSCSPISGHRSVSWYQQTPGQGLQFLFEYFSETQRNKGNFPGRFSGRQFSNSRSEMNVSTLELGDSALYLCASSLARGTSNSPLHFGNGTRLTVT.

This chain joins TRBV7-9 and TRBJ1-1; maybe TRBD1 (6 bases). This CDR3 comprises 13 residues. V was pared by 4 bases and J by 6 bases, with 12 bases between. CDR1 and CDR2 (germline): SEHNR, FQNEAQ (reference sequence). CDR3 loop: CASSSQGNPEAFF. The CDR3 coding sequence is TGTGCCAGCAGCTCACAGGGAAACCCTGAAGCTTTCTTT. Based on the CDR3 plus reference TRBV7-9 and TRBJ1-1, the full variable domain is DTGVSQNPRHKITKRGQNVTFRCDPISEHNRLYWYRQTLGQGPEFLTYFQNEAQLEKSRLLSDRFSAERPKGSFSTLEIQRTEQGDSAMYLCASSSQGNPEAFFGQGTRLTVV.

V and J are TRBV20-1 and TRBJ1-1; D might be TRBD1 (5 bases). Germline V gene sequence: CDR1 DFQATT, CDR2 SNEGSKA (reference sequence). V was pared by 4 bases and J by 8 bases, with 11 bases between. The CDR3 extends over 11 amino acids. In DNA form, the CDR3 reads TGCAGTGCTACCGGGCAGGGCGAAGCTTTCTTT. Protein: CSATGQGEAFF.

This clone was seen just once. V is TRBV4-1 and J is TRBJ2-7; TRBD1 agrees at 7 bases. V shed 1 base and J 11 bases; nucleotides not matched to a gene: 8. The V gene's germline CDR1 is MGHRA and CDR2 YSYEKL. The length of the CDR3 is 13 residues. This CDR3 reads CASSQVGRGPEYF. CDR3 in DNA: TGCGCCAGCAGCCAAGTGGGTAGGGGGCCCGAGTACTTC.

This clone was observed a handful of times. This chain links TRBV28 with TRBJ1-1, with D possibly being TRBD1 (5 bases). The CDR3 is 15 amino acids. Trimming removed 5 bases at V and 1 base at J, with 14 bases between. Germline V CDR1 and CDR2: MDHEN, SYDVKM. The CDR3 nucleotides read TGTGCCAGCAGTCCCCAGGGCAGGGCGAACACTGAAGCTTTCTTT. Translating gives CASSPQGRANTEAFF.

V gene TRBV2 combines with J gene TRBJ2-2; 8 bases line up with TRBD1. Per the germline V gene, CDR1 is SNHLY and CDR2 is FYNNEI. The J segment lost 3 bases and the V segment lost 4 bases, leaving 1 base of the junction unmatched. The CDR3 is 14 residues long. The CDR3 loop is CASSGQGHTGELFF. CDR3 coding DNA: TGTGCCAGCAGTGGACAGGGGCACACCGGGGAGCTGTTTTTT.

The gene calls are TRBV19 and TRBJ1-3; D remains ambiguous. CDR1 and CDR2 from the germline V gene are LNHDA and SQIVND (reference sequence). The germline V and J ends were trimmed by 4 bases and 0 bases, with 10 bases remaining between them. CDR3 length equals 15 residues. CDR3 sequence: CASSNYQASGNTIYF. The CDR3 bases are TGTGCCAGTAGTAACTATCAAGCCTCTGGAAACACCATATATTTT.

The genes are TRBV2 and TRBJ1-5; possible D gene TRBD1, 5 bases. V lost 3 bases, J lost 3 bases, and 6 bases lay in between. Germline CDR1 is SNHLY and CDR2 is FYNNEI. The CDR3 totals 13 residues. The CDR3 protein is CASSDRDNQPQHF. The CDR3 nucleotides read TGTGCCAGCAGTGACAGGGACAATCAGCCCCAGCATTTT.

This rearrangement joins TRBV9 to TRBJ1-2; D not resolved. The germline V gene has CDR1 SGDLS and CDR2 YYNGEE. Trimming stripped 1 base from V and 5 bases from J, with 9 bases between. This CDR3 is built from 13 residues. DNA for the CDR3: TGTGCCAGCAGCGTAAACCCGGAGTATGGCTACACCTTC. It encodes CASSVNPEYGYTF.

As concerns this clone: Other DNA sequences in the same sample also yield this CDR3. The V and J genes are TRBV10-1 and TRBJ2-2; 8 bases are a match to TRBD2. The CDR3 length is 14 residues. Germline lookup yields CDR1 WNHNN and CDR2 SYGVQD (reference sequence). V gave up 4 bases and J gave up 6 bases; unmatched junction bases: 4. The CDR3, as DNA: TGCGCCAGCAGTGGAGCGGGGGCATCCGGGGAGCTGTTTTTT. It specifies CASSGAGASGELFF.

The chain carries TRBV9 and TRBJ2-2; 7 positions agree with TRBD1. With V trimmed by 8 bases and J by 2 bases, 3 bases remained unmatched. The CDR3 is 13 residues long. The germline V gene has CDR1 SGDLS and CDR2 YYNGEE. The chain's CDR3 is CASEGANTGELFF. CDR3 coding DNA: TGTGCCAGTGAGGGGGCTAACACCGGGGAGCTGTTTTTT.

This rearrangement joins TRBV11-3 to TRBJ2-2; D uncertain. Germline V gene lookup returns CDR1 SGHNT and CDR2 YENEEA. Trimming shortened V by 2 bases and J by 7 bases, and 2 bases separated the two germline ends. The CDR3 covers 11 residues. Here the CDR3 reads CASSLHGELFF. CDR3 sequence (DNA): TGTGCCAGCAGCTTACACGGGGAGCTGTTTTTT.

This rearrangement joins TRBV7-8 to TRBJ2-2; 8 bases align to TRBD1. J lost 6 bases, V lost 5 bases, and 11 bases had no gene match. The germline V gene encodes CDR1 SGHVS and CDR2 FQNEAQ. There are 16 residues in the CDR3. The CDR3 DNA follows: TGTGCCAGCAGCCCGAGTAGGACAGGGAGGCCCGGGGAGCTGTTTTTT. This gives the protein CASSPSRTGRPGELFF.

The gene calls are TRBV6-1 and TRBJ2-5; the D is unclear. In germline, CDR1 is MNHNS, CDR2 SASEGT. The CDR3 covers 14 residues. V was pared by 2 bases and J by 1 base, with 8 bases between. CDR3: CASSESQSQETQYF. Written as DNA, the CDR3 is TGTGCCAGCAGTGAAAGTCAGTCCCAAGAGACCCAGTACTTC.

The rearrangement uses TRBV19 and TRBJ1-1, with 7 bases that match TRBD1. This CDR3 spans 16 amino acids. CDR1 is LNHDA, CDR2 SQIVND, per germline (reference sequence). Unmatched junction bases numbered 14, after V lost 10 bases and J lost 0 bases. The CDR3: CATSPGTVNMNTEAFF. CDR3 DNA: TGTGCCACCTCTCCCGGGACAGTCAACATGAACACTGAAGCTTTCTTT.

The CDR3 protein is CASSRQGWESTDTQYF. The DNA of the CDR3 is TGTGCCAGCAGCCGTCAGGGATGGGAAAGCACAGATACGCAGTATTTT. V gene TRBV5-6 combines with J gene TRBJ2-3, with D perhaps matching TRBD1 (5 bases). The CDR3 has 16 residues. From germline, CDR1 is SGHDT and CDR2 YYEEEE. The V end lost 4 bases, the J end lost 0 bases, and 15 bases lay between the germline ends.

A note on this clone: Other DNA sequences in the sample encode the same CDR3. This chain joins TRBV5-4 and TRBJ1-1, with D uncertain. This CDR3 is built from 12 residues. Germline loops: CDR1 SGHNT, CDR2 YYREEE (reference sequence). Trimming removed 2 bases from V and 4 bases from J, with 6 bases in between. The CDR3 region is CASSFGGTEAFF. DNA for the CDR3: TGTGCCAGCAGCTTTGGCGGCACTGAAGCTTTCTTT. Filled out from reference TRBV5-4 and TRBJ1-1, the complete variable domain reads ETGVTQSPTHLIKTRGQQVTLRCSSQSGHNTVSWYQQALGQGPQFIFQYYREEENGRGNFPPRFSGLQFPNYSSELNVNALELDDSALYLCASSFGGTEAFFGQGTRLTVV.